This T cell receptor beta chain was documented in a study of blood T cell repertoires in COVID-19 (dated by TCRdb to the early 2020s). Notes on the research overall: Samples covering the acute and convalescent phases of COVID-19 were provided by collaborators in the United States, Italy and Spain. The samples were drawn from the first 160 participants of the ongoing ImmuneRACE study and from 1,254 subjects provided by 6 global collaborators. Nearly every sample came with metadata listing a de-identified subject ID, COVID-19 status, age in years and sex. Where available, HLA class I and class II types were taken from metadata supplied by the sample provider and were not determined by assay-based typing. The material from the prospective study consisted of cDNA or gDNA derived from T cells, B-cell-depleted T cells, or PBMCs. Subjects who had been exposed to COVID-19, were actively infected with it, or had recovered from it provided the deeply sampled blood TCRbeta repertoires that made up the dataset. A freely available public database, intended as a resource for researchers studying the immune response to SARS-CoV-2, is where the repertoires were released. Broad study findings and their caveats: Clinical and demographic metadata were provided uncurated, with the amount varying by source and participant.

One collaborating source in Seattle enrolled patients while the patients were actively infected and followed the patients over time throughout the course of disease. The collaborating institutions used their own protocols to collect whole blood in K2EDTA tubes. For TCRbeta analysis, collaborator samples were shipped as frozen whole blood, as isolated PBMCs, or as DNA extracted from either sample type. Concerning this clone: Its antigen target is currently unknown. Per-base quality was not reported, and no clone a single base away is much larger than it.

TCRbeta CDR3 regions were amplified from genomic DNA by means of the immunoSEQ Assay, a bias-controlled multiplex PCR. The paper's processing steps were these. Nucleated cell counts per sample were estimated from amplification of reference gene primers within the assay. Sequence reads were collapsed and filtered to measure the absolute abundance of every unique TCRbeta CDR3 rearrangement. For each sample, productive Simpson clonality was calculated as the square root of Simpson's diversity index over productive rearrangements. TCRdb took over this immuneACCESS table, retaining in-frame rearrangements with V and J assigned. Such tables are incomplete; in checked studies, under half of the missing clones stem from an unresolved V gene, and the remainder is unexplained. V and J calls and clone size follow that table, whereas D and trimming were derived from the DNA. This sample gives over 200,000 clones in total; 83% of them show up just once. The ten largest clones add up to over 0.95% of the sample.

V trim: 0 bases; J trim: 3 bases; unmatched bases: 4. Taken from cysteine to phenylalanine, the CDR3 has 17 residues. Here the CDR3 DNA is all that survives: 51 bases in frame from base 1. Via the germline V gene, CDR1 is MGHRA and CDR2 YSYEKL. The clonotype originates from a woman aged 30 to 39 with COVID-19, enrolled during active disease. Sequencing input: peripheral blood. Here the chain combines TRBV4-1 and TRBJ2-7, with 14 central nucleotides matching TRBD2. The CDR3 corresponds to CASSQETSGGAGYEQYF. The nucleotide sequence reads TGCGCCAGCAGCCAAGAGACTAGCGGGGGGGCCGGCTACGAGCAGTACTTC.